The present T cell receptor beta chain was sequenced within a study of control samples from healthy donors and cancer patients. The repertoire was sequenced with immunoSEQ multiplex PCR; TCRdb's copy has only in-frame clones and lacks some. Seen here are tens of thousands of clones, 80% to 85% observed once, and the top ten hold roughly 25%. CDR1 is KGHSH and CDR2 is LQKENI in the germline V gene. This CDR3 is 18 amino acids long. Trimming removed 4 bases at V and 1 base at J, with 22 bases between. The chain combines TRBV18 with TRBJ1-1; no reliable D call. Material: PBMCs. This receptor was taken from a man aged 60 to 69 with colorectal cancer. The CDR3 loop is CASSQIPGIGRRNTEAFF. In DNA, the CDR3 is TGTGCCAGCTCACAAATTCCGGGAATCGGTCGTCGGAACACTGAAGCTTTCTTT.